This TCR beta chain was sequenced during a study of cytomegalovirus exposure and HLA in healthy donors. Study outcomes and limitations: CMV serostatus stood as the only immune exposure information on hand. Later on, a genetic analysis was performed. It linked a missense variant in DCLRE1C with V- and J-gene trimming of TCR beta.

This PCR relied on a set of 60 Vbeta primers and 13 Jbeta primers. Libraries were prepared by immunoSEQ multiplex PCR; TCRdb keeps only in-frame clonotypes and omits some of them. The sample lists around 180,000 clones, 77% occurring once. There are 14 residues in the CDR3. With V trimmed by 3 bases and J by 7 bases, 6 bases remained unmatched. Germline values: CDR1 SGHTA, CDR2 FQGNSA. Note on this clone: The antigen remains undetermined.

The sample was PBMCs. The sequence was collected from a young woman in good health and CMV-seropositive. J is TRBJ2-1 and V is TRBV7-2; 7 bases agree with TRBD1. CDR3 sequence: CASSLGLQGNEQFF. The CDR3 DNA is TGTGCCAGCAGCTTGGGGTTACAGGGGAATGAGCAGTTCTTC. Together with reference TRBV7-2 and TRBJ2-1, the CDR3 gives the full variable domain: GAGVSQSPSNKVTEKGKDVELRCDPISGHTALYWYRQSLGQGLEFLIYFQGNSAPDKSGLPSDRFSAERTGGSVSTLTIQRTQQEDSAVYLCASSLGLQGNEQFFGPGTRLTVL.